A single T cell receptor (beta chain) is shown here with its context. This sample stems from a study of blood T cell repertoires in COVID-19. In germline, CDR1 is SGHRS, CDR2 YFSETQ. CDR3 length equals 14 residues. Trimming shortened V by 5 bases and J by 1 base, and 12 bases separated the two germline ends. Clones were read by immunoSEQ multiplex PCR, and TCRdb kept only the in-frame ones, dropping some. The sample lists roughly 250,000 clones; around nine tenths were seen once. The chain combines TRBV5-1 with TRBJ1-1; D not certain. This TCR was sampled from a man aged 35-49 years who had recovered from COVID-19. The sequenced sample was peripheral blood. Here the CDR3 DNA reads TGCGCCAGCAGTATCGGGTCGGCGAACACTGAAGCTTTCTTT. Protein: CASSIGSANTEAFF.